This passage covers 5 T cell receptor beta chains from one sample sequenced in a study of OX40 agonist ivuxolimab in advanced cancers. The receptor library was made with the immunoSEQ multiplex PCR assay. What TCRdb holds here is the immuneACCESS table cut down to in-frame rearrangements. Part of the clones is not present; checked against another copy, under half of the missing clones reflect an unresolved V gene, and the others are unexplained. This sample gives 70,000 to 75,000 clones in total; roughly 88% of them show up just once. The top ten clones comprise 1.1% of the sample. This material consisted of CD4+ or CD8+ T cells sorted from blood, taken in a trial of the OX40 agonist ivuxolimab. The receptors stem from an adult with an advanced solid tumor such as melanoma, head and neck, liver or kidney cancer.

The chain has TRBV18 and TRBJ2-1, with D possibly matching TRBD1 (5 bases). There are 15 residues in the CDR3. Trimming removed 2 bases at V and 3 bases at J, with 11 bases between. Per the germline V gene, CDR1 is KGHSH and CDR2 is LQKENI. This CDR3 reads CASSPDSRRYNEQFF. The CDR3 DNA sequence: TGTGCCAGCTCACCAGACAGTCGTCGCTACAATGAGCAGTTCTTC.

The chain employs TRBV2 and TRBJ1-6; D gene unclear. Trimming removed 7 bases from V and 6 bases from J, with 16 bases in between. The CDR3 sequence is 15 residues long. Per the germline V gene, CDR1 is SNHLY and CDR2 is FYNNEI. The CDR3, as DNA: TGTGCCAGCACCACCGATAAGGGCCTTAATTCACCCCTCCACTTT. This sequence encodes CASTTDKGLNSPLHF.

This rearrangement joins TRBV5-1 to TRBJ2-2, with no clear D. CDR3 length: 14 amino acids. Germline assignment: CDR1 SGHRS and CDR2 YFSETQ. The V end was cut by 0 bases, the J end by 4 bases, with 7 bases between. CDR3 coding DNA: TGCGCCAGCAGCTTGGTTGGGGTCACCGGGGAGCTGTTTTTT. Protein sequence: CASSLVGVTGELFF.

This clone was recorded a few times. The chain recombines TRBV27 with TRBJ1-5; D call uncertain. The germline V gene encodes CDR1 MNHEY and CDR2 SMNVEV (reference sequence). The CDR3 runs 14 residues. Trimming took 6 bases from V and 5 from J, leaving 14 bases between them. DNA for the CDR3: TGTGCCAGCAGCCTCCGTGGACTGGATCAGCCCCAGCATTTT. Amino acid sequence: CASSLRGLDQPQHF.

The genes are TRBV9 and TRBJ1-1; no firm D call. Germline V gene data show CDR1 as SGDLS and CDR2 as YYNGEE. V dropped 0 bases and J dropped 1 base, with 7 bases sitting between them. This CDR3 is built from 14 residues. The CDR3 is CASSVVAGNTEAFF. In DNA form, the CDR3 reads TGTGCCAGCAGCGTAGTTGCGGGGAACACTGAAGCTTTCTTT.